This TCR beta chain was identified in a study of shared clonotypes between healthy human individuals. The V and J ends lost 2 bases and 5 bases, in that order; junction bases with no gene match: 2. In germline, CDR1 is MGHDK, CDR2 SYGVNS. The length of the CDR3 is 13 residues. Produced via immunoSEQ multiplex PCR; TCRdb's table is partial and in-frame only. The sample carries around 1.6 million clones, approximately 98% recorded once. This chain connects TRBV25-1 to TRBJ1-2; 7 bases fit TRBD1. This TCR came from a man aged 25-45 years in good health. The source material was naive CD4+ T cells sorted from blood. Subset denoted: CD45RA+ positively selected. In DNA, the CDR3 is TGTGCCAGCAGTGAAACAGGGGATTATGGCTACACCTTC. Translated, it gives CASSETGDYGYTF.